A selection of T cell receptor beta chains follows, all from one sample in a study of cytomegalovirus exposure and HLA in healthy donors. Profiling relied on immunoSEQ multiplex PCR, and the TCRdb table lists in-frame clones only, not all of them. The table lists 90,000 to 100,000 clones, approximately 80% of them singletons. Sequencing was done on a sample of PBMCs. These receptors were collected from a middle-aged woman in good health and CMV-seronegative. CDR3s include the opening cysteine and the closing phenylalanine or tryptophan. Each record gives: D gene, clone size, V gene, J gene, CDR3 protein, CDR3 DNA. A D gene is named only where the DNA matches it firmly. Expanded clones get a size class; other rows say once, few or many, or leave the size out.

d_gene: TRBD1
abundance: .
v_gene: TRBV9
j_gene: TRBJ1-1
CDR3aa: CASSVERGQAFF
CDR3nt: TGTGCCAGCAGCGTAGAAAGGGGGCAAGCTTTCTTT

d_gene: TRBD1
abundance: .
v_gene: TRBV9
j_gene: TRBJ1-5
CDR3aa: CASSVGSGQGVSGNQPQHF
CDR3nt: TGTGCCAGCAGCGTAGGATCGGGACAGGGGGTCTCGGGCAATCAGCCCCAGCATTTT

d_gene: TRBD2
abundance: .
v_gene: TRBV7-7
j_gene: TRBJ2-2
CDR3aa: CASSLGAGLTGELFF
CDR3nt: TGTGCTAGCAGCTTAGGAGCGGGGCTGACCGGGGAGCTGTTTTTT

d_gene: .
abundance: .
v_gene: TRBV5-5
j_gene: TRBJ2-1
CDR3aa: CASSPSIAGGLLNNEQFF
CDR3nt: TGTGCCAGCAGCCCATCCATAGCAGGGGGACTTCTAAACAATGAGCAGTTCTTC

d_gene: TRBD2
abundance: .
v_gene: TRBV28
j_gene: TRBJ2-2
CDR3aa: CASRGGGTPDFTGELFF
CDR3nt: TGTGCCAGCAGGGGGGGAGGGACGCCAGATTTCACCGGGGAGCTGTTTTTT

d_gene: TRBD1
abundance: .
v_gene: TRBV5-1
j_gene: TRBJ2-7
CDR3aa: CASSGKGQDLVHEQYF
CDR3nt: TGCGCCAGCAGCGGAAAGGGACAGGATCTCGTCCACGAGCAGTACTTC

d_gene: TRBD1
abundance: .
v_gene: TRBV28
j_gene: TRBJ2-7
CDR3aa: CASSRQGVAYEQYF
CDR3nt: TGTGCCAGCAGTCGACAGGGGGTCGCCTACGAGCAGTACTTC

d_gene: .
abundance: .
v_gene: TRBV28
j_gene: TRBJ1-5
CDR3aa: CASSFDQGSNQPQHF
CDR3nt: TGTGCCAGCAGTTTTGATCAGGGGAGCAATCAGCCCCAGCATTTT

d_gene: TRBD2
abundance: .
v_gene: TRBV27
j_gene: TRBJ2-3
CDR3aa: CASKLAGPGDTQYF
CDR3nt: TGTGCCAGCAAATTAGCGGGTCCCGGGGATACGCAGTATTTT

d_gene: TRBD1
abundance: .
v_gene: TRBV5-4
j_gene: TRBJ1-4
CDR3aa: CASREWTGGNEKLFF
CDR3nt: TGTGCCAGCAGGGAATGGACAGGGGGCAATGAAAAACTGTTTTTT

d_gene: .
abundance: once
v_gene: TRBV5-4
j_gene: TRBJ1-2
CDR3aa: CASSSGGASYGYTF
CDR3nt: TGTGCCAGCAGCTCTGGAGGGGCCTCCTATGGCTACACCTTC

d_gene: TRBD2
abundance: once
v_gene: TRBV7-9
j_gene: TRBJ2-1
CDR3aa: CASSARGRGLAVNEQFF
CDR3nt: TGTGCCAGCAGCGCCAGGGGGAGGGGACTAGCGGTCAATGAGCAGTTCTTC

d_gene: .
abundance: .
v_gene: TRBV4-3
j_gene: TRBJ2-1
CDR3aa: CASSLTRDLKYNEQFF
CDR3nt: TGCGCCAGCAGCCTAACTCGGGACTTAAAATACAATGAGCAGTTCTTC

d_gene: .
abundance: .
v_gene: TRBV18
j_gene: TRBJ2-7
CDR3aa: CASSSIYEQYF
CDR3nt: TGTGCCAGCTCCTCTATATACGAGCAGTACTTC

d_gene: TRBD1
abundance: .
v_gene: TRBV28
j_gene: TRBJ1-2
CDR3aa: CASSPRDRFGYGYTF
CDR3nt: TGTGCCAGCAGTCCCCGGGACAGGTTTGGCTATGGCTACACCTTC

d_gene: TRBD1
abundance: .
v_gene: TRBV28
j_gene: TRBJ1-5
CDR3aa: CASTNTGTGNQPQHF
CDR3nt: TGTGCCAGCACAAATACCGGGACAGGGAATCAGCCCCAGCATTTT

d_gene: TRBD2
abundance: .
v_gene: TRBV18
j_gene: TRBJ2-1
CDR3aa: CASSPGLADYNEQFF
CDR3nt: TGTGCCAGCTCACCGGGACTAGCAGACTACAATGAGCAGTTCTTC

d_gene: .
abundance: .
v_gene: TRBV4-3
j_gene: TRBJ2-1
CDR3aa: CASSPGLDRDEQFF
CDR3nt: TGCGCCAGCAGCCCCGGACTTGATCGGGATGAGCAGTTCTTC

d_gene: TRBD1
abundance: .
v_gene: TRBV19
j_gene: TRBJ1-1
CDR3aa: CASSTRQGNTEAFF
CDR3nt: TGTGCCAGTAGTACTCGACAGGGGAACACTGAAGCTTTCTTT

d_gene: .
abundance: .
v_gene: TRBV5-1
j_gene: TRBJ2-1
CDR3aa: CASSLYGGAYNEQFF
CDR3nt: TGCGCCAGCAGCTTATACGGAGGGGCTTACAATGAGCAGTTCTTC

d_gene: .
abundance: .
v_gene: TRBV6-6
j_gene: TRBJ1-3
CDR3aa: CASSADRGSGNTIYF
CDR3nt: TGTGCCAGCAGTGCGGACAGAGGCTCTGGAAACACCATATATTTT

d_gene: .
abundance: .
v_gene: TRBV7-7
j_gene: TRBJ1-5
CDR3aa: CASSLAPDSLQHF
CDR3nt: TGTGCTAGCAGCTTAGCTCCGGACAGTCTCCAGCATTTT

d_gene: TRBD2
abundance: medium-sized
v_gene: TRBV7-9
j_gene: TRBJ2-7
CDR3aa: CASRGTSGSYEQYF
CDR3nt: TGTGCCAGCAGGGGGACTAGCGGGAGCTACGAGCAGTACTTC

d_gene: TRBD1
abundance: .
v_gene: TRBV5-1
j_gene: TRBJ1-4
CDR3aa: CASSFLQQGRNEKLFF
CDR3nt: TGCGCCAGCAGTTTCCTCCAACAGGGGAGAAATGAAAAACTGTTTTTT

d_gene: TRBD1
abundance: .
v_gene: TRBV2
j_gene: TRBJ1-2
CDR3aa: CASSRLGQMLDTF
CDR3nt: TGTGCCAGCAGTCGGCTGGGACAGATGTTAGACACCTTC

d_gene: TRBD1
abundance: .
v_gene: TRBV5-5
j_gene: TRBJ2-2
CDR3aa: CASSVADRGETGELFF
CDR3nt: TGTGCCAGCAGCGTCGCAGACAGGGGGGAAACCGGGGAGCTGTTTTTT

d_gene: .
abundance: .
v_gene: TRBV10-3
j_gene: TRBJ2-5
CDR3aa: CAIRDSSGETQYF
CDR3nt: TGTGCCATCAGGGACAGCTCTGGGGAGACCCAGTACTTC

d_gene: TRBD1
abundance: .
v_gene: TRBV10-3
j_gene: TRBJ2-1
CDR3aa: CAITETGGNEQFF
CDR3nt: TGTGCCATCACCGAGACAGGGGGCAATGAGCAGTTCTTC

d_gene: .
abundance: .
v_gene: TRBV7-2
j_gene: TRBJ2-7
CDR3aa: CASSLEAWRDEQYF
CDR3nt: TGTGCCAGCAGCTTAGAGGCTTGGAGGGACGAGCAGTACTTC

d_gene: TRBD1
abundance: once
v_gene: TRBV7-8
j_gene: TRBJ1-1
CDR3aa: CASSSQAETGFGEAFF
CDR3nt: TGTGCCAGCAGCTCTCAGGCTGAGACAGGGTTCGGGGAAGCTTTCTTT

d_gene: .
abundance: .
v_gene: TRBV27
j_gene: TRBJ1-1
CDR3aa: CASSFGTGQNTEAFF
CDR3nt: TGTGCCAGCAGTTTCGGAACAGGGCAGAACACTGAAGCTTTCTTT